The entry below gives a single T cell receptor (beta chain) sequence along with its context. The record originates from a study of blood T cell repertoires in COVID-19. At the level of the study: COVID-19 samples collected from the United States, Italy and Spain covered acute and convalescent phases. PBMCs, B-cell-depleted T cells, or T cells provided the cDNA or gDNA that made up the material.

Source study methods: Amplifying reference gene primers gave estimates of nucleated cell counts. Using immunoSEQ multiplex PCR, the repertoire was profiled, and TCRdb retains in-frame clones only, with some absent. Clonal size and the V and J genes are those of that table, whereas D and trimming came from the DNA. The sample contains approximately 100,000 clones, approximately 89% of which appear only once. The sequencing input was peripheral blood. This receptor was obtained from a man aged 45-60 years with acute or convalescent COVID-19.

The DNA of the CDR3 is TGTGCCAGCTCACCACCTGGGAGGGGCTATGGCTACACCTTC. Translated: CASSPPGRGYGYTF. This rearrangement joins TRBV18 to TRBJ1-2; possibly TRBD1 for D (5 bases). The CDR3 length is 14 residues. Deletions cut 0 bases from V and 4 bases from J, with 9 bases between. Germline CDR1 KGHSH, CDR2 LQKENI.